The TCR beta chain described here comes from a study of blood T cell repertoires in COVID-19. As for the study in general: From the United States, Italy and Spain came samples of acute and convalescent COVID-19. T cells, B-cell-depleted T cells, or PBMCs supplied cDNA or gDNA.

Seattle's cohort entered during active infection and was followed longitudinally. The CDR3 has 11 amino acids. V lost 6 bases to trimming and J lost 8 bases, with 10 bases between them. Per the germline V gene, CDR1 is DFQATT and CDR2 is SNEGSKA (reference sequence). In the authors' workflow: Reference gene primer amplification in the assay estimated nucleated cell counts. Clones were sequenced by immunoSEQ multiplex PCR, and TCRdb holds only the in-frame ones, with some missing. V and J calls and clone size are those listed in that table; D and trimming were worked out from the DNA. The data show fewer than 350,000 clones, 80% to 95% seen once.

The J gene is TRBJ1-4, the V gene TRBV20-1; perhaps TRBD1 as D (6 bases). This TCR was sampled from a woman aged 25 to 45 with COVID-19, enrolled during active disease. What was sequenced was peripheral blood. The CDR3 reads CSALRGEKLFF. DNA for the CDR3: TGCAGTGCGTTAAGGGGGGAAAAACTGTTTTTT.